Following are 30 T cell receptor beta chains from one sample sequenced in a study of T cells after yellow fever vaccination. One entry per CDR3 protein results from TCRdb running MiXCR on the 5' RACE reads. In the table there are 300,000 to 350,000 distinct CDR3 sequences, approximately 4.2% of which are singletons. The input for sequencing was PBMCs, taken 5 days after the yellow fever booster vaccination. Receptors were obtained from a man younger than 30 who received the YFV17D yellow fever vaccine.

Note on this clonotype: A single base is all that separates this from a far larger clone, so a read error is likely. The chain carries TRBV7-9 and TRBJ2-3; no reliable D call. The CDR3 spans 11 residues. Looked up from germline, CDR1 is SEHNR and CDR2 is FQNEAQ (reference sequence). The CDR3, as DNA: TGTGCCGGCAGCTTATCAGATACGCAGTATTTT. This sequence encodes CAGSLSDTQYF.

The chain links TRBV6-2 or TRBV6-3 to TRBJ2-7; D is uncertain. V was pared by 2 bases and J by 7 bases, with 6 bases between. This CDR3 spans 11 amino acids. Germline-derived CDR1 and CDR2 are MNHEY and SVGEGT. CDR3 DNA sequence: TGTGCCAGCAGTTACAGAGGAGAGCAGTACGTC. The encoded protein is CASSYRGEQYV.

In its sample, this clonotype was seen a few times. V is TRBV10-3 and J is TRBJ1-2; TRBD1 matches at 8 bases. Germline V CDR1 and CDR2: ENHRY, SYGVKD. V shed 3 bases, J shed 4 bases, and the junction held 10 bases outside the gene matches. The CDR3 covers 16 residues. CDR3 coding DNA: TGTGCCATCAGTGACCCCGGGACAGGCGTTTCCTATGGCTACACCTTC. Its translation: CAISDPGTGVSYGYTF.

The chain recombines TRBV18 with TRBJ2-5, with a possible D match to TRBD1 (6 bases). This CDR3 has 13 amino acids. Germline CDR1 reads KGHSH; CDR2 reads LQKENI. The ends were cut back, 6 bases at V and 3 bases at J, with 11 bases in the middle. This CDR3 reads CASSRPGEETQYF. CDR3 bases: TGTGCCAGCTCCCGGCCAGGGGAAGAGACCCAGTACTTC.

This clonotype turned up a few times. The chain is built from TRBV5-1 and TRBJ2-2; 8 bases are shared with TRBD2. In germline, CDR1 is SGHRS, CDR2 YFSETQ. Unmatched junction bases numbered 3, after V lost 4 bases and J lost 1 base. This CDR3 spans 15 amino acids. The CDR3, as DNA: TGCGCCAGCAGCCCGGGGGGGGTGAACACCGGGGAGCTGTTTTTT. Protein sequence: CASSPGGVNTGELFF.

In this sample, this clonotype turned up many times. This chain uses TRBV6-5 with TRBJ1-2; D not resolved. The ends were cut back, 2 bases at V and 7 bases at J, with 14 bases in the middle. Germline V gene lookup returns CDR1 MNHEY and CDR2 SVGAGI. The CDR3 is made up of 14 amino acids. CDR3 sequence (DNA): TGTGCCAGCAGTTACAGTCCTGACTTGCGTGGCTACACCTTC. Encoded protein: CASSYSPDLRGYTF.

The chain links TRBV7-6 to TRBJ2-3; 9 bases align to TRBD2. The CDR3 loop spans 14 amino acids. With V trimmed by 1 base and J by 4 bases, 0 bases remained unmatched. CDR1 is SGHVS, CDR2 FNYEAQ, per germline. The CDR3 DNA is TGTGCCAGCAGCTTAGAGCGGGGGGCAGATACGCAGTATTTT. Translated, it gives CASSLERGADTQYF.

This clonotype was picked up many times. The chain links TRBV7-2 to TRBJ2-3; 8 nucleotides match TRBD2. The CDR3 sequence is 14 residues long. V lost 8 bases and J lost 6; bases outside the gene matches: 10. CDR1 is SGHTA and CDR2 is FQGNSA in the germline V gene. The CDR3 DNA follows: TGTGCCAGCCGTAGCGGGACTTCTGTCGATACGCAGTATTTT. This translates into CASRSGTSVDTQYF.

The table lists this clonotype with a few counts. This rearrangement joins TRBV6-1 to TRBJ2-1; D is perhaps TRBD2 (6 bases). This CDR3 is built from 16 residues. The V gene's germline CDR1 is MNHNS and CDR2 SASEGT. The V end lost 1 base, the J end lost 9 bases, and 19 bases lay between the germline ends. CDR3 in DNA: TGTGCCAGCAGTGAAGGAAACCGGGACTTCGGGAGTGAGCAGTTCTTC. This translates into CASSEGNRDFGSEQFF.

There are many counts of this clonotype. J is TRBJ2-7 and V is TRBV7-2; no clear D. The germline V and J ends were trimmed by 1 base and 0 bases, with 4 bases remaining between them. From germline, CDR1 is SGHTA and CDR2 FQGNSA. The CDR3 has 13 residues. CDR3 residues: CASSLGNSYEQYF. CDR3 in DNA: TGTGCCAGCAGCTTAGGGAACTCCTACGAGCAGTACTTC.

This clonotype appeared a few times. The chain recombines TRBV5-1 with TRBJ2-5; no reliable D call. This CDR3 is 12 amino acids long. Trimming stripped 3 bases from V and 3 bases from J, with 6 bases between. Per the germline V gene, CDR1 is SGHRS and CDR2 is YFSETQ. The DNA of the CDR3 is TGCGCCAGCAGCTACGAGGAAGAGACCCAGTACTTC. Protein sequence: CASSYEEETQYF.

The DNA for the CDR3 is TGTGCCACCAGCAGAGACCTAGCGGGGTTGGTCACAGATACGCAGTATTTT. This translates into CATSRDLAGLVTDTQYF. The V gene is TRBV15, the J gene TRBJ2-3, with TRBD2 identical over 9 bases. With V trimmed by 0 bases and J by 2 bases, 6 bases remained unmatched. Germline CDR1 LNHNV, CDR2 YYDKDF (reference sequence). There are 17 residues in the CDR3.

J is TRBJ1-2 and V is TRBV12-3 or TRBV12-4; 9 bases match TRBD1. The CDR3 totals 16 residues. V gave up 6 bases and J gave up 0 bases; unmatched junction bases: 8. The DNA for the CDR3 is TGTGCCAGCAGCCTCGGACAGGGGTTAGCTAACTATGGCTACACCTTC. Its translation is CASSLGQGLANYGYTF.

This clonotype has just a few counts. CDR3 DNA sequence: TGTGCCAGCAGCTTTCTTACGGCATTGAACACTGAAGCTTTCTTT. The encoded protein is CASSFLTALNTEAFF. The V call is TRBV11-2, the J call TRBJ1-1; D remains unclear. Germline V gene sequence: CDR1 SGHAT, CDR2 FQNNGV. There are 15 residues in the CDR3. Trimming pared 3 bases from V and 0 bases from J, leaving 11 bases between. The whole variable domain, filled in from reference TRBV11-2 and TRBJ1-1, reads EAGVAQSPRYKIIEKRQSVAFWCNPISGHATLYWYQQILGQGPKLLIQFQNNGVVDDSQLPKDRFSAERLKGVDSTLKIQPAKLEDSAVYLCASSFLTALNTEAFFGQGTRLTVV.

This clonotype appeared a few times. In DNA, the CDR3 is TGTGCCAGCAGCTTAGTGCAGGGTGATAGTGAAGCTTTCTTT. Its protein product is CASSLVQGDSEAFF. The V call is TRBV7-2, the J call TRBJ1-1, with D tentatively TRBD1 (5 bases). The germline V gene has CDR1 SGHTA and CDR2 FQGNSA. V dropped 1 base and J dropped 7 bases, with 13 bases sitting between them. The CDR3 totals 14 residues.

At least ten counts were recorded for this clonotype. The chain uses TRBV7-2 and TRBJ2-1, with TRBD2 as a possible D gene (7 bases). Germline V gene data show CDR1 as SGHTA and CDR2 as FQGNSA. This CDR3 is 16 amino acids long. V was trimmed by 4 bases and J by 4 bases, leaving 17 bases between them. CDR3 sequence reads: CASSWGGPVFYNEQFF. The CDR3 DNA is TGTGCCAGCAGCTGGGGGGGGCCCGTCTTTTACAATGAGCAGTTCTTC.

The chain combines TRBV29-1 with TRBJ1-1; D is unresolved. CDR3 length: 10 residues. The V and J ends lost 0 bases and 8 bases respectively, with 4 bases between them. The germline CDR1 and CDR2 sequences are SQVTM and ANQGSEA. DNA for the CDR3: TGCAGCGTTGAAGATCGGGAAGCTTTCTTT. This encodes CSVEDREAFF.

This clonotype was counted between two and nine times. V is TRBV20-1 and J is TRBJ2-1, with 7 bases identical to TRBD1. The CDR3 has 18 amino acids. After removal of 5 bases from V and 0 bases from J, the junction contained 16 bases not matched to a gene. From germline, CDR1 is DFQATT and CDR2 SNEGSKA (reference sequence). The CDR3 DNA is TGCAGTGCTCAGACCCTCGGGGTAGGGGGCAGCTCCTACAATGAGCAGTTCTTC. Encoded protein: CSAQTLGVGGSSYNEQFF.

This chain uses TRBV11-3 with TRBJ2-2, with D hard to call. Germline CDR1 is SGHNT and CDR2 is YENEEA. The CDR3 extends over 12 amino acids. The germline V and J ends were trimmed by 5 bases and 7 bases, with 8 bases remaining between them. CDR3 loop: CASSPRGGELFF. In DNA form, the CDR3 reads TGTGCCAGCAGCCCGCGTGGCGGGGAGCTGTTTTTT.

There are many counts of this clonotype. The chain links TRBV4-3 to TRBJ2-1; perhaps TRBD2 as D (6 bases). Trimming took 0 bases from V and 3 from J, leaving 15 bases between them. Per the germline V gene, CDR1 is LGHNA and CDR2 is YSLEER. The CDR3 totals 17 residues. The chain's CDR3 is CASSQDEGTFFYNEQFF. The CDR3, as DNA: TGCGCCAGCAGCCAAGATGAAGGGACTTTCTTCTACAATGAGCAGTTCTTC.

This clonotype was recorded a few times. The rearrangement joins TRBV12-3 or TRBV12-4 to TRBJ2-7; the D gene is possibly TRBD2 (6 bases). V gave up 6 bases and J gave up 7 bases, with 19 bases separating them. This CDR3 region has 14 residues. The chain's CDR3 is CASSPGGSTREQYV. CDR3 nucleotide sequence: TGTGCCAGCAGCCCTGGGGGGTCTACGCGGGAGCAGTACGTC.

This clonotype was detected only a few times. This chain connects TRBV5-4 to TRBJ1-3; possibly TRBD1 for D (6 bases). The CDR3 has 16 residues. CDR1 and CDR2 (germline): SGHNT, YYREEE (reference sequence). Trimming stripped 0 bases from V and 0 bases from J, with 10 bases between. The CDR3 nucleotides are TGTGCCAGCAGCTTGGGAGGACAGAGCTCTGGAAACACCATATATTTT. Amino acids: CASSLGGQSSGNTIYF.

This chain links TRBV7-2 with TRBJ1-2, with D perhaps matching TRBD1 (5 bases). Germline V gene sequence: CDR1 SGHTA, CDR2 FQGNSA. V was shortened by 5 bases and J by 4 bases, with 26 bases between the two germline ends. The CDR3 sequence is 18 residues long. CDR3 sequence: CASSPHKGGGWSSYGYTF. The CDR3 coding sequence is TGTGCCAGCAGCCCCCATAAAGGTGGGGGTTGGAGTAGCTATGGCTACACCTTC.

This clonotype appeared many times. V is TRBV5-6 and J is TRBJ2-5; 7 bases match TRBD1. The V and J ends lost 7 bases and 5 bases, in that order; junction bases with no gene match: 8. Germline V gene lookup returns CDR1 SGHDT and CDR2 YYEEEE. The CDR3 contains 13 residues. In nucleotides, the CDR3 is TGTGCCAGCGATACAGGGGACGGGGAGACCCAGTACTTC. Amino acids: CASDTGDGETQYF.

This clonotype was found many times. The V and J genes are TRBV20-1 and TRBJ2-1, with 8 bases matching TRBD2. Germline-derived CDR1 and CDR2 are DFQATT and SNEGSKA (reference sequence). This CDR3 region has 11 residues. The ends lost 6 bases at V and 6 bases at J; junction bases unmatched: 1. The DNA of the CDR3 is TGCAGTGCCGGGAGGGGCAATGAGCAGTTCTTC. Translating it yields CSAGRGNEQFF.

V usage is TRBV28 and J usage is TRBJ2-1; 12 nucleotides match TRBD2. Germline V lookup: CDR1 MDHEN, CDR2 SYDVKM. There are 17 residues in the CDR3. With 6 bases clipped from V and 4 bases from J, the junction kept 10 bases outside the gene matches. The DNA of the CDR3 is TGTGCCAGCAGCTTCCAAGAGGGGACTAGCGGGTACAATGAGCAGTTCTTC. Encoded protein: CASSFQEGTSGYNEQFF.

This chain links TRBV4-3 with TRBJ2-3, with 11 positions matching TRBD2. The CDR3 sequence is 17 residues long. V was clipped by 1 base and J by 2 bases; unmatched bases: 5. Germline CDR1 and CDR2: LGHNA and YSLEER. This CDR3 is CASSQGLAGGFTDTQYF. The CDR3 DNA follows: TGCGCCAGCAGCCAAGGGCTAGCGGGGGGCTTCACAGATACGCAGTATTTT.

In its sample, this clonotype was seen a few times. The chain combines TRBV6-2 or TRBV6-3 with TRBJ2-7; 11 bases are shared with TRBD2. J gave up 0 bases and V 2 bases, and 6 bases lay outside the gene matches. CDR1 and CDR2 from the germline V gene are MNHEY and SVGEGT. This CDR3 contains 17 residues. The CDR3 region is CASSYGTSGKSSYEQYV. Written as DNA, the CDR3 is TGTGCCAGCAGTTACGGGACTAGCGGAAAGAGCTCCTACGAGCAGTACGTC.

V usage is TRBV5-1 and J usage is TRBJ1-2; weak D call: TRBD1 (5 bases). CDR3 length: 15 amino acids. Germline V gene sequence: CDR1 SGHRS, CDR2 YFSETQ. The V and J ends lost 2 bases and 8 bases respectively, with 19 bases between them. DNA of the CDR3: TGCGCCAGCAGCTTAGATCGGACCGTATCAGGGGGCTACACCTTC. Translated, it gives CASSLDRTVSGGYTF.

This clonotype was picked up a small number of times. The gene calls are TRBV7-9 and TRBJ2-1, with D perhaps matching TRBD2 (6 bases). Trimming stripped 5 bases from V and 3 bases from J, with 20 bases between. Germline V gene sequence: CDR1 SEHNR, CDR2 FQNEAQ (reference sequence). The CDR3 spans 17 residues. The DNA of the CDR3 is TGTGCCAGCAGCCCCTCTTCGGGGGTCACCCTCTACAATGAGCAGTTCTTC. This gives the protein CASSPSSGVTLYNEQFF.